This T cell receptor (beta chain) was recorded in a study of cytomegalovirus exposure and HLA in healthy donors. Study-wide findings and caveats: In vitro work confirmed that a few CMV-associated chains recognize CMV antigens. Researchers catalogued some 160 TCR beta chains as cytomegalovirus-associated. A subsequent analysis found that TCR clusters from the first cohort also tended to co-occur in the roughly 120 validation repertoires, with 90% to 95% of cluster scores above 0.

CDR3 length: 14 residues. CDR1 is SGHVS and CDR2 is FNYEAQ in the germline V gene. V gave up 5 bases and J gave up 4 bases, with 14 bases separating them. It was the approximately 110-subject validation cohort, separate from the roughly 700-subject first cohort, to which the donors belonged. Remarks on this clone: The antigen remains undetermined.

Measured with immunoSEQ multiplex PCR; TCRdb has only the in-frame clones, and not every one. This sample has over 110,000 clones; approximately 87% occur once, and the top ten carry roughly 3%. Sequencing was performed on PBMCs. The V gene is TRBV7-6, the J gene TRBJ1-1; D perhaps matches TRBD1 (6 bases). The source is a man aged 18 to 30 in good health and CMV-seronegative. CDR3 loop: CASSPSTRGTEAFF. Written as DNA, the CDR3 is TGTGCCAGCAGCCCTAGCACCAGGGGCACTGAAGCTTTCTTT. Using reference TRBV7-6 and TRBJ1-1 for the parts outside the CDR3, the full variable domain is GAGVSQSPRYKVTKRGQDVALRCDPISGHVSLYWYRQALGQGPEFLTYFNYEAQQDKSGLPNDRFSAERPEGSISTLTIQRTEQRDSAMYRCASSPSTRGTEAFFGQGTRLTVV.